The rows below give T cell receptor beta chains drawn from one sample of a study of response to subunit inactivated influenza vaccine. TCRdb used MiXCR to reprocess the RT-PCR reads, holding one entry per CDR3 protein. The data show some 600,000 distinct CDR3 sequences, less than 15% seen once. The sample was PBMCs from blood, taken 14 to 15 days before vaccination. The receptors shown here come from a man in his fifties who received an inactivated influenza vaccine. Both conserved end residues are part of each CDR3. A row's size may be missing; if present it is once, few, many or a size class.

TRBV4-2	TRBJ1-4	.	CASSQPTGTGDEKLFF
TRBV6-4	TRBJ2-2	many	CASSGTGANTGELFF
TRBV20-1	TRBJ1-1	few	CSARVAGGTEAFF
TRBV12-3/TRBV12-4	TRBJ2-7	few	CASSHTPGQGPYEQYF
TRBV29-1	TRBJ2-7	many	CSVFGGRKLREQYF
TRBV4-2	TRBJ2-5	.	CASSQDWTGDRETQYF
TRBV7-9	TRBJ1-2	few	CASSLGTGKNYGYTF
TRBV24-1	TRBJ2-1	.	CATSGPGLAGPSYNEQFF
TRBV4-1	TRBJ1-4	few	CASSPYLYSGTNEKLFF
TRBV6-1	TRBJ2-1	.	CASSRDTYSYNEQFF
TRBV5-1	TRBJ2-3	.	CASSPQSGRRSDTQYF
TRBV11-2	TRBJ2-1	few	CASSQVGGFRNEQFF
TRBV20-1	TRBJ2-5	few	CSATLDGGARETQYF
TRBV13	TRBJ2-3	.	CASSFSGTGGMTQYF
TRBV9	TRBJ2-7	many	CASSPGAVHYEQYF
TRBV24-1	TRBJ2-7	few	CATSDTQRGPQYF
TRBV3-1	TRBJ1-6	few	CASSQTGSYNSPLHF
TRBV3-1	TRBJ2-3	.	CASSQDPGSTDTQYF
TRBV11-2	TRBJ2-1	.	CASSRQGRKYEQFF
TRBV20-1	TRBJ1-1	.	CSASQGSTEAFF
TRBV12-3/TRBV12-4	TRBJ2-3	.	CASSLEGSITDTQYF
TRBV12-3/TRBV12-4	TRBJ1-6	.	CASRRVYKSPLHF
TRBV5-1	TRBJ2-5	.	CASSLAGGEQTQYF
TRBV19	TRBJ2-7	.	CASTPTGGHYYEQYF
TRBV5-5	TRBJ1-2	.	CASSADRAYGYTF
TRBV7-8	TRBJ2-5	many	CASSLGGAEPATQYF
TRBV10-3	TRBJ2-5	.	CAISESRQAQETQYF
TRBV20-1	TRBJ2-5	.	CSASEGTAQETQYF
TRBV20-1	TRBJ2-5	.	CSASRDSLQETQYF
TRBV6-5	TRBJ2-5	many	CASSSGSQETQYF
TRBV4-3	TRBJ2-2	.	CASSQDWGGNTGELFF
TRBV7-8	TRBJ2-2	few	CASSTDRGNTGELFF
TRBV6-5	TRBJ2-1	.	CASSYGREDEQFF
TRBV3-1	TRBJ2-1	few	CASSQPRGTSVRYEQFF
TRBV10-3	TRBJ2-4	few	CAISEFPDSPLAF
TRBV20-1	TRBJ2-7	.	CSGVGLAGTYEQYF
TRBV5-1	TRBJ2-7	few	CASSLAARPYSEQYF